The present T cell receptor (beta chain) was sequenced within a study of blood T cell repertoires in COVID-19. Study-level information: Spain, Italy and the United States supplied samples that represented acute and convalescent COVID-19. The cDNA or gDNA used as material had been derived from T cells, B-cell-depleted T cells, or PBMCs.

The authors' processing: Reference gene primer amplification in the assay estimated nucleated cell counts. Profiled with immunoSEQ multiplex PCR; TCRdb holds only in-frame clones, not every one. The DNA gave D and trimming, while V, J and clone size come from that table. The table has 100,000 to 130,000 clones, around 88% seen once; the top ten hold 5.5% to 8%. This CDR3 is 16 amino acids long. J gave up 6 bases and V 3 bases, and 8 bases lay outside the gene matches. The germline CDR1 and CDR2 sequences are MDHEN and SYDVKM. What was sequenced was peripheral blood. V usage is TRBV28 and J usage is TRBJ1-2; TRBD1 aligns across 12 bases. The TCR sequence derives from a man between 45 and 60 years old with active or convalescent COVID-19. The CDR3 coding sequence is TGTGCCAGCAGTTTTGTGGGACAGGGGGCGAGTCATGGCTACACCTTC. Translation: CASSFVGQGASHGYTF.